This T cell receptor beta chain was sequenced for a study of shared clonotypes between healthy human individuals. All of the donors resided in Nashville, Tennessee, and each was a Caucasian adult. This CDR3 comprises 14 residues. Trimming took 4 bases from V and 9 from J; bases not matched to a gene: 5. Germline values: CDR1 ENHRY, CDR2 SYGVKD. Sequencing used immunoSEQ multiplex PCR; TCRdb keeps in-frame clones, though not all of them. The sample includes around 510,000 clones, around 80% of them seen just once. The rearrangement joins TRBV10-3 to TRBJ1-6, with TRBD1 matching over 8 bases. The TCR originated in a woman aged 40 to 55 in good health. Some clones in this sample may be carry-over from other donors' samples. Sequenced sample: PBMCs. This CDR3 is CAISGQGASSPLHF. CDR3 sequence (DNA): TGTGCCATCAGTGGGCAGGGGGCTAGTTCACCCCTCCACTTT.